These 29 T cell receptor beta chains came from one sample sequenced in a study of spatial heterogeneity in lung cancer. TCRdb processed the 5' RACE reads anew with MiXCR; each CDR3 protein has one entry. The sample includes about 21,000 distinct CDR3 sequences, about 4.7% of them seen just once. Described time point: sample taken at primary tumor resection. The authors sequenced whole RNA from tumor, nontumor lung or frozen PBMC without sorting. Sample: PBMCs, taken at surgery. The receptor source for this set is a male donor with early-stage non-small cell lung cancer.

This clonotype was recorded at least ten times. The chain links TRBV6-5 to TRBJ2-6; the match to TRBD1 covers 9 bases. Germline V gives CDR1 MNHEY, CDR2 SVGAGI. Unmatched junction bases numbered 7, after V lost 7 bases and J lost 0 bases. The CDR3 covers 17 residues. For the CDR3, the DNA is TGTGCCAGCACTAGACAGACAGGGGGCTCTGGGGCCAACGTCCTGACTTTC. Translation gives CASTRQTGGSGANVLTF.

This clonotype was seen only a few times. The V and J genes are TRBV28 and TRBJ1-6, with D hard to call. Germline CDR1 is MDHEN and CDR2 is SYDVKM. The CDR3 runs 15 residues. Trimming took 6 bases from V and 0 from J, leaving 9 bases between them. The CDR3 spells CASSRGISYNSPLHF. The CDR3 region has the DNA TGTGCCAGCAGCCGAGGCATCTCCTATAATTCACCCCTCCACTTT.

This clonotype has a count of ten or more. One junction end disagrees with the germline gene, perhaps due to a read error. CDR3 sequence reads: CTSSPRTAYEQYF. The CDR3 DNA sequence: TGTACCAGCAGCCCGCGGACAGCCTACGAGCAGTACTTC. V usage is TRBV7-6 and J usage is TRBJ2-7; D might be TRBD1 (6 bases). Germline values: CDR1 SGHVS, CDR2 FNYEAQ. This CDR3 spans 13 amino acids.

This clonotype was detected ten times or more. V usage is TRBV12-3 or TRBV12-4 and J usage is TRBJ1-4, with a weak D call TRBD1 (5 bases). Trimming removed 6 bases at V and 8 bases at J, with 16 bases between. The CDR3 length is 14 residues. The chain's CDR3 is CASRRGEIGEKLFF. The DNA of the CDR3 is TGTGCCAGCAGGAGAGGGGAAATCGGAGAAAAACTGTTTTTT.

The table lists this clonotype with many counts. The chain recombines TRBV27 with TRBJ2-2, with D perhaps matching TRBD1 (5 bases). Germline V gene sequence: CDR1 MNHEY, CDR2 SMNVEV (reference sequence). This CDR3 contains 17 residues. Trimming removed 2 bases from V and 0 bases from J, with 13 bases in between. As DNA, the CDR3 is TGTGCCAGCAGTTTACGACAGTTGACCGCGAACACCGGGGAGCTGTTTTTT. Translated: CASSLRQLTANTGELFF.

The rearrangement joins TRBV18 to TRBJ1-1; no clear D. The CDR3 extends over 13 amino acids. The V end was cut by 3 bases, the J end by 3 bases, with 8 bases between. Germline V gene sequence: CDR1 KGHSH, CDR2 LQKENI. The CDR3 is CASSPDQDTEAFF. In DNA, the CDR3 is TGTGCCAGCTCACCGGACCAGGACACTGAAGCTTTCTTT.

This clonotype was seen just once. The rearrangement joins TRBV7-9 to TRBJ1-6; D possibly corresponds to TRBD1 (5 bases). CDR1 is SEHNR, CDR2 FQNEAQ, per germline (reference sequence). This CDR3 comprises 15 residues. Trimming left V 6 bases short and J 5 bases short, with 14 bases between. In DNA, the CDR3 is TGTGCCAGCAGTCCATCCCAGGGCAATAATTCACCCCTCCACTTT. Its protein product is CASSPSQGNNSPLHF.

This clonotype was seen ten or more times. This chain links TRBV2 with TRBJ2-1, with D hard to call. The germline CDR1 and CDR2 sequences are SNHLY and FYNNEI. Trimming shortened V by 4 bases and J by 0 bases, and 10 bases separated the two germline ends. The CDR3 is 15 amino acids. This CDR3 is CASSVRSSSYNEQFF. CDR3 coding DNA: TGTGCCAGCAGTGTGCGGTCCAGCTCCTACAATGAGCAGTTCTTC.

This clonotype was seen a few times. This chain connects TRBV6-5 to TRBJ2-7, with D perhaps TRBD1 (6 bases). CDR1 is MNHEY and CDR2 is SVGAGI in the germline V gene. CDR3 length equals 18 residues. With 0 bases removed from V and 0 bases from J, the gap between germline ends came to 18 bases. CDR3 amino acids: CASSYSSPDSRSSYEQYF. The DNA for the CDR3 is TGTGCCAGCAGTTACTCGAGTCCGGACAGTAGGAGCTCCTACGAGCAGTACTTC.

This chain uses TRBV18 with TRBJ2-3, with D perhaps TRBD1 or TRBD2 (5 bases each). Germline V gene data show CDR1 as KGHSH and CDR2 as LQKENI. The CDR3 spans 15 residues. The V and J ends lost 4 bases and 0 bases respectively, with 11 bases between them. CDR3 sequence reads: CASSLGALSTDTQYF. CDR3 DNA sequence: TGTGCCAGCTCACTCGGGGCTCTGAGCACAGATACGCAGTATTTT.

This clonotype was found many times. The chain couples TRBV7-8 to TRBJ2-1, with TRBD2 matching over 10 bases. The trim removed 5 bases at V and 8 bases at J, leaving 6 bases unmatched. The length of the CDR3 is 14 residues. Germline V gene data show CDR1 as SGHVS and CDR2 as FQNEAQ. CDR3 nucleotide sequence: TGTGCCAGCAGCGTTAGCGGGGGGCTCCATGAGCAGTTCTTC. Its protein is CASSVSGGLHEQFF. The complete variable domain, with remaining parts taken from reference TRBV7-8 and TRBJ2-1, reads GAGVSQSPRYKVAKRGQDVALRCDPISGHVSLFWYQQALGQGPEFLTYFQNEAQLDKSGLPSDRFFAERPEGSVSTLKIQRTQQEDSAVYLCASSVSGGLHEQFFGPGTRLTVL.

This chain links TRBV6-5 with TRBJ2-7; either TRBD1 or TRBD2 may fit D (5 bases each). This CDR3 is 13 amino acids long. The ends were cut back, 5 bases at V and 2 bases at J, with 10 bases in the middle. Germline loops: CDR1 MNHEY, CDR2 SVGAGI. The chain's CDR3 is CASSRGPTYEQYF. DNA for the CDR3: TGTGCCAGCAGTCGGGGACCCACCTACGAGCAGTACTTC.

The table lists this clonotype with many counts. The CDR3 is CASSLSGGAYEQYF. The CDR3 DNA follows: TGCGCCAGCAGCTTGAGCGGGGGTGCCTACGAGCAGTACTTC. The chain employs TRBV5-1 and TRBJ2-7, with TRBD2 matching over 8 bases. After removal of 1 base from V and 2 bases from J, the junction contained 2 bases not matched to a gene. Germline-derived CDR1 and CDR2 are SGHRS and YFSETQ. This CDR3 is 14 amino acids long.

The rearrangement links TRBV6-1 to TRBJ1-4; D unresolved. The V end was cut by 1 base, the J end by 10 bases, with 13 bases between. Germline loops: CDR1 MNHNS, CDR2 SASEGT. CDR3 length equals 14 residues. The CDR3 loop is CASSEGRIERKLFF. For the CDR3, the DNA is TGTGCCAGCAGTGAAGGACGTATTGAGAGAAAACTGTTTTTT.

This clonotype was counted a few times. For the CDR3, the DNA is TGCAGTGCCGCCCAGGGGACAGGGGCCACTGAAGCTTTCTTT. Its protein is CSAAQGTGATEAFF. This chain joins TRBV20-1 and TRBJ1-1, with TRBD1 identical over 10 bases. Germline CDR1 reads DFQATT; CDR2 reads SNEGSKA (reference sequence). The V gene end was trimmed by 6 bases and the J gene end by 4 bases; junction bases not matched to a gene: 8. This CDR3 spans 14 amino acids.

This clonotype was seen repeatedly, ten times or more. The chain combines TRBV7-9 with TRBJ1-5; 8 nucleotides line up with TRBD1. The CDR3 runs 14 residues. Germline V gene data show CDR1 as SEHNR and CDR2 as FQNEAQ (reference sequence). The ends lost 5 bases at V and 6 bases at J; junction bases unmatched: 6. The CDR3: CASSPWTGSQPQHF. The CDR3 DNA sequence: TGTGCCAGCAGCCCTTGGACAGGGAGTCAGCCCCAGCATTTT. Drawing the rest from reference TRBV7-9 and TRBJ1-5, the complete variable domain is DTGVSQNPRHKITKRGQNVTFRCDPISEHNRLYWYRQTLGQGPEFLTYFQNEAQLEKSRLLSDRFSAERPKGSFSTLEIQRTEQGDSAMYLCASSPWTGSQPQHFGDGTRLSIL.

In its sample, this clonotype was seen many times. The chain uses TRBV6-5 and TRBJ1-2, with D unclear. Germline CDR1 reads MNHEY; CDR2 reads SVGAGI. V shed 8 bases and J shed 4 bases, with 20 bases lying between them. CDR3 length: 15 amino acids. In nucleotides, the CDR3 is TGTGCCAGCTCACCCTCCCCCGGGGTTCCCTATGGCTACACCTTC. Translating it yields CASSPSPGVPYGYTF.

This clonotype was observed many times. The rearrangement links TRBV15 to TRBJ2-7; D might be TRBD1 (5 bases). The ends were cut back, 4 bases at V and 6 bases at J, with 16 bases in the middle. The germline gives CDR1 LNHNV, CDR2 YYDKDF (reference sequence). The length of the CDR3 is 14 residues. For the CDR3, the DNA is TGTGCCACCAGCATTATTAGGGGTAGCCGCGAGCAGTACTTC. Its translation is CATSIIRGSREQYF.

This clonotype occurred many times. The chain uses TRBV6-1 and TRBJ1-1; perhaps TRBD1 as D (5 bases). Germline V gene lookup returns CDR1 MNHNS and CDR2 SASEGT. V dropped 4 bases and J dropped 1 base, with 13 bases sitting between them. The length of the CDR3 is 15 residues. The CDR3 region is CASSVGTDANTEAFF. CDR3 nucleotides: TGTGCCAGCAGTGTCGGGACGGACGCGAACACTGAAGCTTTCTTT.

Comments on this clonotype: A read error may be the cause here, since a much bigger clone is one base away. In DNA, the CDR3 is TGTGCCAGCAGCAGGACCGAGCCCGGGGAGCTGTTTTTT. This encodes CASSRTEPGELFF. The chain couples TRBV6-4 to TRBJ2-2; D is undetermined. This CDR3 is built from 13 residues. Trimming shortened V by 6 bases and J by 6 bases, and 11 bases separated the two germline ends. Germline V gene sequence: CDR1 MRHNA, CDR2 SNTAGT.

This clonotype was counted ten times or more. The V and J genes are TRBV15 and TRBJ1-5, with D perhaps TRBD1 (5 bases). Between the trimmed V and J ends, which lost 0 bases and 5 bases, there was a span of 17 bases. Germline CDR1 LNHNV, CDR2 YYDKDF (reference sequence). The CDR3 has 17 residues. This CDR3 reads CATSRENSTDRDQPQHF. CDR3 nucleotides: TGTGCCACCAGCAGAGAGAATTCGACAGATCGGGATCAGCCCCAGCATTTT.

The chain is built from TRBV6-5 and TRBJ1-1; D unresolved. CDR1 MNHEY and CDR2 SVGAGI come from the germline V gene. V lost 3 bases to trimming and J lost 1 base, with 6 bases between them. The CDR3 is 13 residues long. The CDR3 here is CASSYGGNTEAFF. In DNA form, the CDR3 reads TGTGCCAGCAGTTATGGAGGGAACACTGAAGCTTTCTTT.

This clonotype was detected many times. V gene TRBV28 combines with J gene TRBJ2-3; TRBD1 matches at 8 bases. V trimming: 3 bases; J trimming: 2 bases; junction bases outside the gene matches: 7. This CDR3 spans 16 amino acids. Per germline, CDR1 MDHEN and CDR2 SYDVKM. The CDR3 DNA reads TGTGCCAGCAGTTTCGCCAGGGGGCGACTCACAGATACGCAGTATTTT. Protein sequence: CASSFARGRLTDTQYF.

Remarks on this clonotype: A much larger clonotype is one base distant, so this may be a read error. The rearrangement uses TRBV6-5 and TRBJ2-5, with D perhaps matching TRBD1 (6 bases). CDR3 length: 15 amino acids. Trimming pared 4 bases from V and 5 bases from J, leaving 17 bases between. In germline, CDR1 is MNHEY, CDR2 SVGAGI. The CDR3 sequence: CASSFSTGNRETQYF. In DNA, the CDR3 is TGTGCCAGCAGTTTCTCGACAGGTAACCGGGAGACCCAGTACTTC.

Many counts were recorded for this clonotype. The V and J genes are TRBV4-3 and TRBJ2-3; 10 nucleotides align to TRBD2. CDR1 and CDR2 (germline): LGHNA, YSLEER. V was clipped by 0 bases and J by 6 bases; unmatched bases: 9. The CDR3 is 17 residues long. Here the CDR3 DNA reads TGCGCCAGCAGCCAAGATCCCCTAGCGGGAGATGAGGATACGCAGTATTTT. Translated, it gives CASSQDPLAGDEDTQYF.

The sample holds many counts of this clonotype. The rearrangement joins TRBV11-1 to TRBJ2-7; D unresolved. This CDR3 is built from 14 residues. The germline V gene has CDR1 SGHAT and CDR2 FQDESV (reference sequence). V dropped 2 bases and J dropped 2 bases, with 10 bases sitting between them. In nucleotides, the CDR3 is TGTGCCAGCAGCTTAAGAGACGCAACCTACGAGCAGTACTTC. Translating it yields CASSLRDATYEQYF.

Judged by abundance, this clonotype is medium-sized. The V gene is TRBV5-1, the J gene TRBJ2-5, with D perhaps matching TRBD2 (7 bases). This CDR3 has 16 residues. Germline CDR1 reads SGHRS; CDR2 reads YFSETQ. Between the trimmed V and J ends, which lost 2 bases and 0 bases, there was a span of 14 bases. In DNA, the CDR3 is TGCGCCAGCAGCTTTGGCCGGGGGGCAGACCAAGAGACCCAGTACTTC. It encodes CASSFGRGADQETQYF. The full variable domain, with the rest looked up from reference TRBV5-1 and TRBJ2-5, is KAGVTQTPRYLIKTRGQQVTLSCSPISGHRSVSWYQQTPGQGLQFLFEYFSETQRNKGNFPGRFSGRQFSNSRSEMNVSTLELGDSALYLCASSFGRGADQETQYFGPGTRLLVL.

This chain uses TRBV3-1 with TRBJ2-7; D remains ambiguous. Between the trimmed V and J ends, which lost 3 bases and 3 bases, there was a span of 9 bases. The CDR3 contains 13 residues. CDR1 and CDR2 from the germline V gene are LGHDT and YNNKEL (reference sequence). The CDR3 reads CASSHDGDYEQYF. The DNA for the CDR3 is TGTGCCAGCAGCCACGACGGAGACTACGAGCAGTACTTC.

The gene calls are TRBV6-5 and TRBJ2-4; TRBD2 aligns across 8 bases. V shed 5 bases and J 2 bases; nucleotides not matched to a gene: 8. CDR1 and CDR2 from the germline V gene are MNHEY and SVGAGI. The CDR3 contains 16 residues. The CDR3 spells CASSLSGGGTKNIQYF. The DNA for the CDR3 is TGTGCCAGCAGTCTTTCGGGGGGGGGAACCAAAAACATTCAGTACTTC.